This section outlines one T cell receptor (beta chain) sequence together with its context. This clonotype was counted many times. The target of this receptor is not known. Base quality data are lacking; no much larger clone is found one base away. For repertoire sequencing, TCR beta CDR3 regions were amplified from RNA transcripts. A first-round RT-PCR used HTBI primers with the Qiagen OneStep RT-PCR kit, followed by a second-round multiplex PCR, size selection and purification. Sequencing of the libraries was carried out on an Illumina HiSeq2000 in paired-end mode with 100 bp reads. The paper's processing steps were these. Reads were processed with SOAPnuke, discarding reads with adapters, uncalled bases, mean Phred below 15, or no exact constant-primer or identifier match. COPE v1.2.5 was used to merge the high-quality paired reads. Unique nucleotide sequences were defined as clonotypes and aligned to IMGT TRB V, D and J references using MiTCR v1.1. The analysis was limited to V-J combinations with a frequency above 0.0001, which together covered 99% to 99.2% of the repertoires. A TCR clonal expansion and chaos score per V-J combination was defined as the ratio of F50 clonal expansion to chaos observed in the TCRdist matrix. Welch's t-statistics and random forest were used to narrow the features down to 13 V-J combinations, which were then fed into a naive Bayes classifier. The similarity between thyroid and blood repertoires was quantified using the Morisita-Horn index. The public reads were reprocessed in TCRdb via fastp at Q25 and MiXCR, keeping in-frame beta chains. Rows are unified per CDR3 protein, each entry keeping the most common DNA and genes. TCRdb, not the original authors, processed these V and J calls. The sample has about 400,000 distinct CDR3 sequences on record, roughly 21% of them singletons. The top ten clones comprise more than 2.5% of the sample.

The record originates from a study of Graves' ophthalmopathy and Graves' hyperthyroidism (dated by TCRdb to the late 2010s). Background for the entire study: Peripheral blood samples were taken at the time of initial diagnosis, before any treatment was given. Following sample collection, hyperthyroidism patients were given methimazole at a starting dose of 30 mg daily, and ophthalmopathy patients were given high-dose intravenous methylprednisolone. The independent validation cohort included roughly 19 hyperthyroidism patients plus 17 patients who later progressed from hyperthyroidism to ophthalmopathy. In about 6 hyperthyroidism patients, T-cell repertoires of thyroid tissue and blood were compared. The 95 to 100 discovery patients were randomly divided into training and test sets at a 7:3 ratio. In total, 135 blood samples were TCR-sequenced: approximately 40 ophthalmopathy, some 75 hyperthyroidism and roughly 17 hyperthyroidism-to-ophthalmopathy patients. A discovery set of 90 to 100 patients (around 44 ophthalmopathy, 55 to 60 stable hyperthyroidism) was enrolled to explore V-J signatures distinguishing ophthalmopathy from hyperthyroidism. TCR beta repertoire signatures were used to distinguish Graves' ophthalmopathy from Graves' hyperthyroidism and to predict progression to ophthalmopathy. The paper as a whole reports these results and caveats: Among expanded thyroid clonotypes with frequency above 0.001, most also showed up in blood, which suggests that blood repertoires may reflect the thyroid immune response. Sample size was not statistically predetermined, and group allocation was not concealed from the investigators. In validation, the model predicted ophthalmopathy progression with 55% to 71% sensitivity and roughly 78% specificity; roughly eleven predicted patients were CT-confirmed with GO in a median of around 6 months. Ophthalmopathy was separated from stable hyperthyroidism by the 13-signature model with about 90% sensitivity and approximately 84% specificity in cross-validation and with 80%/75% in the test set.

Hyperthyroidism was considered stable if no progression to ophthalmopathy occurred within 18 months of follow-up. Hyperthyroidism patients were newly diagnosed, were aged 18 to 65 years, and had a disease duration under 2 months. Patients with other autoimmune diseases, uncontrolled infections, pregnancy or lactation were excluded from the study. Clinical symptoms, serum thyroxine, TRAb, thyroid ultrasound and orbital computed tomography formed the basis of the diagnosis. PBMCs were isolated from around 10 ml of fresh peripheral blood by Ficoll-Paque density gradient centrifugation. Total RNA was extracted with Trizol reagent and quality-checked on an Agilent 2100 Bioanalyzer. Its CDR3 holds 18 amino acids, cysteine through phenylalanine. Only the CDR3 portion is preserved as DNA: 54 bases, with reading frame beginning at the first base. The V end loses 1 base and the J end loses 0 bases, and a stretch of 17 bases separates them. The germline V gene provides CDR1 KGHDR and CDR2 SFDVKD.

Sequenced sample: peripheral blood. This clonotype originated in a woman aged 18-29 years with stable Graves' hyperthyroidism. Donor details come from another sample of the same person, matched by shared clones. The rearrangement joined TRBV24-1 to TRBJ2-5; TRBD2 is a possible D gene, resting on 6 matching bases. DNA sequence: TGTGCCACCAGTGATTTTCGGGGAGGAGTGATGTACCAAGAGACCCAGTACTTC. It specifies CATSDFRGGVMYQETQYF.